The following is a T cell receptor beta chain sequence with its context. As defined, naive CD8 cells were CD45RO-negative and positively selected for CCR7, with terminally differentiated effector memory CD45RA+ cells excluded. This sample is part of a study of shared clonotypes between healthy human individuals. Turning to the study itself: In total, the donors were two women and three men aged 18 to 49.

Profiling relied on immunoSEQ multiplex PCR, and the TCRdb table lists in-frame clones only, not all of them. The data hold around 2,000,000 clones, with about 94% observed a single time. This TCR was recovered from a man in his late teens or twenties in good health. The sample taken for sequencing was naive CD8+ T cells sorted from blood.

The CDR3 region has the DNA TGTGCCAGCAGTAACAGGCACCGGGGCTACGAGCAGTACTTC. Its protein is CASSNRHRGYEQYF. V gene TRBV6-5 combines with J gene TRBJ2-7, with D perhaps assigned TRBD1 or TRBD2 (5 bases each). Trimming took off 5 bases at V and 3 bases at J, with 14 bases between the two ends. CDR1 is MNHEY, CDR2 SVGAGI, per germline. This CDR3 contains 14 residues.